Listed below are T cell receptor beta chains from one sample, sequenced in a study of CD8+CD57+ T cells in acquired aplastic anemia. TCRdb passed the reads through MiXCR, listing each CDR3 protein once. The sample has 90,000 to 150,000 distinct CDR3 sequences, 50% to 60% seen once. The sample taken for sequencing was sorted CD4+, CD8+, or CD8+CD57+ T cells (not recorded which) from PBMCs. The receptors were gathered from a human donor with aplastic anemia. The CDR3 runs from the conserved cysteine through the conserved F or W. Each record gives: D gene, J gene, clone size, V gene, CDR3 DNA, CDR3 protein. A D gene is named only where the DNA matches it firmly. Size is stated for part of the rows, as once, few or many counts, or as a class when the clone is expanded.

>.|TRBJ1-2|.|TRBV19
TGTGCCAGTAGTATTCCGACAGGTTCGGGTGGCTACACCTTC
CASSIPTGSGGYTF
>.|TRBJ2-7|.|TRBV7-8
TGTGCCAGCAGCTTAGGGGGGCGGTCGTTCGACGAGCAGTACTTC
CASSLGGRSFDEQYF
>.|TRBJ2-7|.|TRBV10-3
TGTGCCAGCAGTTACACCCCTGGGCCAGCCGGCGAGCAGTACTTC
CASSYTPGPAGEQYF
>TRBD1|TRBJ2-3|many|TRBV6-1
TGTGCCAGCAGTGTAACAGGGGGCGAAGGTACGCAGTATTTT
CASSVTGGEGTQYF
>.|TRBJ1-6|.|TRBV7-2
TGTGCCAGCAGCTTAGCCTCTGGGGGAAGGGGTTCACCCCTCCACTTT
CASSLASGGRGSPLHF
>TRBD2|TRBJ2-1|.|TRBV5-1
TGCGCCAGTAACACACTAGCGGGAGGGCCTCACGAGCAGTTCTTC
CASNTLAGGPHEQFF
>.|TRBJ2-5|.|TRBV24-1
TGTGTCACCAGTGATTCACAAGGGACCCAGTACTTC
CVTSDSQGTQYF
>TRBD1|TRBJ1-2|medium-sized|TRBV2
TGTGCCAGCAGTGACAGGGGGGGAGCTAACTATGGCTACACCTTC
CASSDRGGANYGYTF
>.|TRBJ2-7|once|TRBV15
TGTGCCACCAGCAGTCTTCGGGGGCCCAACGAGCAGTACTTC
CATSSLRGPNEQYF
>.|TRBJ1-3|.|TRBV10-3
TGTGCCATCAGTGACTACGACAGGCTCGGTCCACTTGGAAACACCATATATTTT
CAISDYDRLGPLGNTIYF
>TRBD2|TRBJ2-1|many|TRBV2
TGTGCCAACTCGACTAGCGGGACCTACAATGAGCAGTTCTTC
CANSTSGTYNEQFF
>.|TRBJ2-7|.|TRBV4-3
TGCGCCAGCAGCCAAGATAGCGGCTACGAGCAGTACTTC
CASSQDSGYEQYF
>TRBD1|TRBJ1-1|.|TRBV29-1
TGCAGCGTTGGCGGGACAGTGGAAGCTTTCTTT
CSVGGTVEAFF
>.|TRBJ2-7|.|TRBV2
TGTGCCAGCAGGGTCACCTACGAGCAGTACTTC
CASRVTYEQYF
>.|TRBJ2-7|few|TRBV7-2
TGTGCCAGCAGCTTAGGGACAGCTCCCTCCTACGAGCAGTACTTC
CASSLGTAPSYEQYF
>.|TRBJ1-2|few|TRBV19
TGTGCCAGTAGTACACAGGGCGGACCCTATGGCTACACCTTC
CASSTQGGPYGYTF
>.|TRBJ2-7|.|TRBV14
TGTGCCAGCAGCCTAGGCGACGCGGGAACCTACGAGCAGTACTTC
CASSLGDAGTYEQYF
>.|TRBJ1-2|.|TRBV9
TGTGCCAGCAGGCCTTTGACTCTGGGCTACACCTTC
CASRPLTLGYTF
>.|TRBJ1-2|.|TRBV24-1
TGTGCCACCAGTGATCGGCCAGATCCCTCCGGCTACACCTTC
CATSDRPDPSGYTF
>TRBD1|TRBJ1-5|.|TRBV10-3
TGTGCCATCAGTGGAGACAGGGGGCGTCAGCCCCAGCATTTT
CAISGDRGRQPQHF
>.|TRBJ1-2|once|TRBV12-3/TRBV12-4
TGTGCCAGCAGTCTCCGGGACAACTATGGCTACACCTTC
CASSLRDNYGYTF
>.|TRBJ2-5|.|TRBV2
TGCGCCAGCAGCCCCGGCGAAGAGACCCAGTACTTC
CASSPGEETQYF
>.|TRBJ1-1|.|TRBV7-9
TGTGCCAGCAGCTTAGTAGCGGGTAACACTGAAGCTTTCTTT
CASSLVAGNTEAFF